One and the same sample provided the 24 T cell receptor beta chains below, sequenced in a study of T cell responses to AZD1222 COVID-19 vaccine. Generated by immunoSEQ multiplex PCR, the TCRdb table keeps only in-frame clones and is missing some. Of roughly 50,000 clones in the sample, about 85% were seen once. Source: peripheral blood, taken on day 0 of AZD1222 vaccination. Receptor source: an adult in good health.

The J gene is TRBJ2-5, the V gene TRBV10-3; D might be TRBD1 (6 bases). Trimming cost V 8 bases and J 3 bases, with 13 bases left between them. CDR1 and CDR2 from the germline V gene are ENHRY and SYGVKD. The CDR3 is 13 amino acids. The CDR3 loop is CAIGTRKEETQYF. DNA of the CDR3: TGTGCCATCGGGACAAGAAAAGAAGAGACCCAGTACTTC.

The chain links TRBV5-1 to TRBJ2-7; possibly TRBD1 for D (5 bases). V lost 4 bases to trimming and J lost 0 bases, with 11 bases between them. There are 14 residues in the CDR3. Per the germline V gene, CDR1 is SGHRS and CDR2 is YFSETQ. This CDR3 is CASSPQGNSYEQYF. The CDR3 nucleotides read TGCGCCAGCAGCCCCCAGGGAAACTCCTACGAGCAGTACTTC. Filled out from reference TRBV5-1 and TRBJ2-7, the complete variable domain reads KAGVTQTPRYLIKTRGQQVTLSCSPISGHRSVSWYQQTPGQGLQFLFEYFSETQRNKGNFPGRFSGRQFSNSRSEMNVSTLELGDSALYLCASSPQGNSYEQYFGPGTRLTVT.

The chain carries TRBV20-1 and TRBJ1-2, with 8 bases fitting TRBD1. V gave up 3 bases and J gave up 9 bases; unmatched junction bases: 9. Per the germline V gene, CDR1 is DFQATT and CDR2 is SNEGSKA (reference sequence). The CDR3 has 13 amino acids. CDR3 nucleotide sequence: TGCAGTGCTAGTGACAGGGGTAATAGGCGCTACACCTTC. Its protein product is CSASDRGNRRYTF.

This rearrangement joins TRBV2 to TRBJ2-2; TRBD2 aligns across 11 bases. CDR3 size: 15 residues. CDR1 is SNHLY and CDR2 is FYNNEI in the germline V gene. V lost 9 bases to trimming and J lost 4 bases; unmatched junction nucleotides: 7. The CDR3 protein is CASTLAGEPTGELFF. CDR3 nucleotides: TGTGCCAGTACACTAGCGGGGGAGCCCACCGGGGAGCTGTTTTTT.

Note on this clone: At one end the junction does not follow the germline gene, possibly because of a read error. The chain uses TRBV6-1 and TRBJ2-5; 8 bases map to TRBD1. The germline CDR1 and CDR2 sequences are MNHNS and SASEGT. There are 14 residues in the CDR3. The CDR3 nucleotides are TGTGCCAGCAGGGAAGGACAGGGAGGCGAGACCCAGTACTTC. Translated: CASREGQGGETQYF.

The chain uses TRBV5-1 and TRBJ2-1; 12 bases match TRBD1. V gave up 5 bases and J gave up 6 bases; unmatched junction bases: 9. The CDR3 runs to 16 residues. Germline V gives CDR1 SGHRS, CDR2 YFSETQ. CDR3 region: CASRPGDRGLSNEQFF. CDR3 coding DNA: TGCGCCAGCAGACCCGGGGACAGGGGGCTTTCCAATGAGCAGTTCTTC.

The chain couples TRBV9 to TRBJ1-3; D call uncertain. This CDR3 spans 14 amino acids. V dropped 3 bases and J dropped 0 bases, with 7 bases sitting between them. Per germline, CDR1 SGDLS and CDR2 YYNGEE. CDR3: CASSAPISGNTIYF. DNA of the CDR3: TGTGCCAGCAGCGCCCCGATCTCTGGAAACACCATATATTTT.

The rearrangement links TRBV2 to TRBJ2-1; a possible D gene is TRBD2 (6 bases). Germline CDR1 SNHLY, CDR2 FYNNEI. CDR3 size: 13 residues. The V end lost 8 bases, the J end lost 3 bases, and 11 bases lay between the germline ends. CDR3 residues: CASSWGDYNEQFF. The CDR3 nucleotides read TGTGCCAGCTCGTGGGGGGACTACAATGAGCAGTTCTTC.

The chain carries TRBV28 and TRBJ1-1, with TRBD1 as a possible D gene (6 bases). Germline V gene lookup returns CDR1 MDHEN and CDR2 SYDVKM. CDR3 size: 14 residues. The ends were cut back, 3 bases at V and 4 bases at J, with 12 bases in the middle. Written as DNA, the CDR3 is TGTGCCAGCAGTTTCGCAGGGGCTGGCACTGAAGCTTTCTTT. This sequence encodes CASSFAGAGTEAFF.

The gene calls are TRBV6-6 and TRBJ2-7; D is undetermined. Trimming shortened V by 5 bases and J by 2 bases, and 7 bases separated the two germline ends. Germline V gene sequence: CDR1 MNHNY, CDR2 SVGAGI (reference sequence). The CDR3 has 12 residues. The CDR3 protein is CASSTVAYEQYF. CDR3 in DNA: TGTGCCAGCAGTACAGTCGCCTACGAGCAGTACTTC.

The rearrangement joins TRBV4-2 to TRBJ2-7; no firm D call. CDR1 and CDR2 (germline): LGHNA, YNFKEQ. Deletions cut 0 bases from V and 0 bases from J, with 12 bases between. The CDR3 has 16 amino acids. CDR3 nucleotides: TGTGCCAGCAGCCAAGATGAATCAGGATTCTCCTACGAGCAGTACTTC. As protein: CASSQDESGFSYEQYF.

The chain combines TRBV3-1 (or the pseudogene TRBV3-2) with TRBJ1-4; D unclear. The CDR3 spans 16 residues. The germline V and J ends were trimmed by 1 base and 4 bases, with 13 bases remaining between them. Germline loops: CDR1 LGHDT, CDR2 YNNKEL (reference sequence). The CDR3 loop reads CASSQGVGPGNEKLFF. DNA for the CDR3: TGTGCCAGCAGCCAAGGGGTTGGGCCAGGTAATGAAAAACTGTTTTTT.

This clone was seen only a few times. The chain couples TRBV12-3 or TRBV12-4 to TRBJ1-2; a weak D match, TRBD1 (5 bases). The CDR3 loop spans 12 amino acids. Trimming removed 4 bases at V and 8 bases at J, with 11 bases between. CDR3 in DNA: TGTGCCAGCAGTTCGGGGCCGATGGGCTACACCTTC. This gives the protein CASSSGPMGYTF.

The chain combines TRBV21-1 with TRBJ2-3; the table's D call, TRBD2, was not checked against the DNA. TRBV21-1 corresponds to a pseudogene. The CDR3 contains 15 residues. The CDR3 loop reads CASSNSRASTDTQYF. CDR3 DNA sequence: TGTGCCAGCAGCAATTCTAGAGCGAGCACAGATACGCAGTATTTT.

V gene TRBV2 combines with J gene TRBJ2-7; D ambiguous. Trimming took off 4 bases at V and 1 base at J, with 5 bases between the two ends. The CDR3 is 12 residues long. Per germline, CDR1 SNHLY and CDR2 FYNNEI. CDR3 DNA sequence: TGTGCCAGCAGTGGGGTGTCCTACGAGCAGTACTTC. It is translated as CASSGVSYEQYF.

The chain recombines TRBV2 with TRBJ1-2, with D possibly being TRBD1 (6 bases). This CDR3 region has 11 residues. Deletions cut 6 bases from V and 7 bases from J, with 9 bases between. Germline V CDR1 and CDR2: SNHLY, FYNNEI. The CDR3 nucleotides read TGTGCCAGCAGCCCAGGGGCTGGCTACACCTTC. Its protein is CASSPGAGYTF.

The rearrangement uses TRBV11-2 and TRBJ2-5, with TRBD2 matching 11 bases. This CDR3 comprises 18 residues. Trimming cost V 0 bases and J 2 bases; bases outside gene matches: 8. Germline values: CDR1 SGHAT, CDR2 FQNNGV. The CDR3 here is CASSLEHSGGACQETQYF. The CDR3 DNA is TGTGCCAGCAGCTTAGAACATAGCGGGGGGGCCTGTCAAGAGACCCAGTACTTC.

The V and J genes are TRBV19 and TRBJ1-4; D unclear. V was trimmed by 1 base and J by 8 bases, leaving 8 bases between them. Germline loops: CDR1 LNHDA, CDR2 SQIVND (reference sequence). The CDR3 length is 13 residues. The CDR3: CASSIARTEKLFF. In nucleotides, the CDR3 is TGTGCCAGTAGTATAGCCAGGACCGAAAAACTGTTTTTT.

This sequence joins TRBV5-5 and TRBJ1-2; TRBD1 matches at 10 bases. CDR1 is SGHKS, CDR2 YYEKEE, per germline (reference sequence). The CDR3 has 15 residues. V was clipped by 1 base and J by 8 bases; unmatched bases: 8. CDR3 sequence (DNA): TGTGCCAGCAGCTTGAGACAGGGGGCCGTGGTCGGCTACACCTTC. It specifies CASSLRQGAVVGYTF.

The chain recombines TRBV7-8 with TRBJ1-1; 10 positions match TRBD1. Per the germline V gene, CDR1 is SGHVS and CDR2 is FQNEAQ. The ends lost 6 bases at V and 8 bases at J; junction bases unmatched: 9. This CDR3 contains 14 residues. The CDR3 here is CASSTPGQGFEAFF. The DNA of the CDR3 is TGTGCCAGCAGTACGCCGGGACAGGGGTTCGAAGCTTTCTTT.

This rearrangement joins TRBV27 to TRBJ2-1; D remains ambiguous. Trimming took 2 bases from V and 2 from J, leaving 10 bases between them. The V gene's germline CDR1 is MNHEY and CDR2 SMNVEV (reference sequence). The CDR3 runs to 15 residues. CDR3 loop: CASSLPPRPYNEQFF. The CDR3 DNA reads TGTGCCAGCAGTTTACCCCCCAGGCCCTACAATGAGCAGTTCTTC.

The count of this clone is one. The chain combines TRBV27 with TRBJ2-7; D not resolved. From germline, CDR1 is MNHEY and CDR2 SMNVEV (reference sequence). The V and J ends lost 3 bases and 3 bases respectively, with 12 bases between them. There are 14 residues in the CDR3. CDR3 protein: CASSLREARYEQYF. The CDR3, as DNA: TGTGCCAGCAGTTTGAGAGAGGCCCGCTACGAGCAGTACTTC.

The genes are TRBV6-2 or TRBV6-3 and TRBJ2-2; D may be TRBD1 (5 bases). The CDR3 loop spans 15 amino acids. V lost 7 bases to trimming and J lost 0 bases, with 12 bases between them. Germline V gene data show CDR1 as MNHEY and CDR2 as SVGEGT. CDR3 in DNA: TGTGCCAGCAACCCCTCCAGGGCGAACACCGGGGAGCTGTTTTTT. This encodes CASNPSRANTGELFF.

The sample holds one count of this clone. The CDR3 nucleotides are TGTGCCAGTAGAAGAGCGCGACTTAGCTCTGGGGCCAACGTCCTGACTTTC. Translating gives CASRRARLSSGANVLTF. J is TRBJ2-6 and V is TRBV19; no firm D call. There are 17 residues in the CDR3. V dropped 6 bases and J dropped 0 bases, with 15 bases sitting between them. Germline lookup yields CDR1 LNHDA and CDR2 SQIVND (reference sequence).